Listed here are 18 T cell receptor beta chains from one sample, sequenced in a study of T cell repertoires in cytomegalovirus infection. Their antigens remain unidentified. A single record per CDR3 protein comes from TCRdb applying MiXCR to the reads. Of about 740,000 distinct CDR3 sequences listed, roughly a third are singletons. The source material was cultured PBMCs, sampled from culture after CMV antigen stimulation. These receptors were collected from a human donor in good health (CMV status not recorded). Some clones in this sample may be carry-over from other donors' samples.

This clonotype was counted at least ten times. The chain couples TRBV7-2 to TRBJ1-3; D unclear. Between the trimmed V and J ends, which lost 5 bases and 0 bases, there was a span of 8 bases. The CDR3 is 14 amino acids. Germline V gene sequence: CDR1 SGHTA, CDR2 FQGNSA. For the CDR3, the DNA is TGTGCCAGCAGCGTAGGGTACTCTGGAAACACCATATATTTT. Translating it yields CASSVGYSGNTIYF. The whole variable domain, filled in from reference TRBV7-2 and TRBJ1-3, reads GAGVSQSPSNKVTEKGKDVELRCDPISGHTALYWYRQSLGQGLEFLIYFQGNSAPDKSGLPSDRFSAERTGGSVSTLTIQRTQQEDSAVYLCASSVGYSGNTIYFGEGSWLTVV.

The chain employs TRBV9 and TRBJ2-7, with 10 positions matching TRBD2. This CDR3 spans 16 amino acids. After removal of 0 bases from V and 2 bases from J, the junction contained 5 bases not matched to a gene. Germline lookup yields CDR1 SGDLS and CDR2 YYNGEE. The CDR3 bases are TGTGCCAGCAGCGTAGCTTCTAGCGGGGGAGCCTACGAGCAGTACTTC. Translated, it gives CASSVASSGGAYEQYF.

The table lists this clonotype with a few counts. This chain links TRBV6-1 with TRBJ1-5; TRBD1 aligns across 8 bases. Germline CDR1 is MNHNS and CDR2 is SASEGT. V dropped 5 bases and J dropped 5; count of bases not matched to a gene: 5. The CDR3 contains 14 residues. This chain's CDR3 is CASSLRQGYQPQHF. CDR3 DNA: TGTGCCAGCAGTCTTAGACAGGGGTATCAGCCCCAGCATTTT.

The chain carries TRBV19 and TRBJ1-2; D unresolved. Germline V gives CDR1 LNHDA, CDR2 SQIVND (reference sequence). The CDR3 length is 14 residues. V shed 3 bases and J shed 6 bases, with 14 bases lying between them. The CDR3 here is CASSINSIDHGYTF. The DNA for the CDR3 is TGTGCCAGTAGTATCAACTCCATAGACCATGGCTACACCTTC. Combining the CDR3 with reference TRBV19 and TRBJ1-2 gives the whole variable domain DGGITQSPKYLFRKEGQNVTLSCEQNLNHDAMYWYRQDPGQGLRLIYYSQIVNDFQKGDIAEGYSVSREKKESFPLTVTSAQKNPTAFYLCASSINSIDHGYTFGSGTRLTVV.

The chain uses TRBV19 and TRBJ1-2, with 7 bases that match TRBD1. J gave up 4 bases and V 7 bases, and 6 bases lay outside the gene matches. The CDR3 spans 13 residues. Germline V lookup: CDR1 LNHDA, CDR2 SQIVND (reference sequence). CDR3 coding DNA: TGTGCCAGTACGCGACAGGGAAGCTATGGCTACACCTTC. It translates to CASTRQGSYGYTF.

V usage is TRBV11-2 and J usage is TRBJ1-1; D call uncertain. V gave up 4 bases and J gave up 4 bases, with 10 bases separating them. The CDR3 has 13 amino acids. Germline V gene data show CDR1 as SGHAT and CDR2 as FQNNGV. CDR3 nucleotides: TGTGCCAGCAGCTGGGGTTGGGGCACTGAAGCTTTCTTT. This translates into CASSWGWGTEAFF.

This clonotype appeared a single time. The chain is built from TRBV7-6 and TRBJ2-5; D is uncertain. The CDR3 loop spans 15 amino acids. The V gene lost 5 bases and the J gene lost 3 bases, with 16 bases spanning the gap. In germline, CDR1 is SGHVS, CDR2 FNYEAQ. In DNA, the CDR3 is TGTGCCAGCAGCCCGAGGAGAGGCACCGAAGAGACCCAGTACTTC. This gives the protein CASSPRRGTEETQYF.

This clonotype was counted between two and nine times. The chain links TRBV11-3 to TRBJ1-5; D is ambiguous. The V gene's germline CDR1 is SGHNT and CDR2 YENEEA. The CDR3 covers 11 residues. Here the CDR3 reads CPHRDNQPQHF. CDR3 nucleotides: TGTCCCCATAGGGACAATCAGCCCCAGCATTTT. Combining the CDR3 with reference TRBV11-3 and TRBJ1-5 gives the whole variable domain EAGVVQSPRYKIIEKKQPVAFWCNPISGHNTLYWYLQNLGQGPELLIRYENEEAVDDSQLPKDRFSAERLKGVDSTLKIQPAELGDSAVYLCPHRDNQPQHFGDGTRLSIL.

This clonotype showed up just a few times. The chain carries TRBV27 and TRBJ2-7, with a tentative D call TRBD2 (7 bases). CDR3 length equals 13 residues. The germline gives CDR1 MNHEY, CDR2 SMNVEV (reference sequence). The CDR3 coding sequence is TGTGCGACGATGGGGGGGGCCTCCTACGAGCAGTACTTC. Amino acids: CATMGGASYEQYF.

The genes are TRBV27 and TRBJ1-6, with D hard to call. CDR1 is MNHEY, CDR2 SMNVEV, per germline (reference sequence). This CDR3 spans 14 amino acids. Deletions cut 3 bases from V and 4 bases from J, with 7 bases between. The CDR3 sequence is CASSFESYNSPLHF. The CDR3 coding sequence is TGTGCCAGCAGTTTTGAGTCATATAATTCACCCCTCCACTTT.

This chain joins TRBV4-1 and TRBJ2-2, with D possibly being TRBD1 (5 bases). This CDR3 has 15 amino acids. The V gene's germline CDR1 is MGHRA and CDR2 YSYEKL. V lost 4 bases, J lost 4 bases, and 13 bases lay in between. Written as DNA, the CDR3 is TGCGCCAGCAGCCCCTCAGGACACCCCACCGGGGAGCTGTTTTTT. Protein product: CASSPSGHPTGELFF.

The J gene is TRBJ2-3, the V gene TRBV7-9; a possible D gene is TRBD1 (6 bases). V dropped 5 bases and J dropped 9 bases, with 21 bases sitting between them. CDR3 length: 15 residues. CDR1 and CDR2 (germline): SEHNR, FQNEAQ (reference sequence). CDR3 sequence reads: CASSPVRDTIVTQYF. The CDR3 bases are TGTGCCAGCAGCCCCGTCCGGGACACGATTGTAACGCAGTATTTT.

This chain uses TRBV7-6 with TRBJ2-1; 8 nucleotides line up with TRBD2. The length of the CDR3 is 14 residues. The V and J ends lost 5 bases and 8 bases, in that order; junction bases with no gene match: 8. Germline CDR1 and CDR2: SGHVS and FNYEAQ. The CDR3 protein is CASSPSGGSYEQFF. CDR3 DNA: TGTGCCAGCAGCCCAAGCGGGGGCAGCTATGAGCAGTTCTTC. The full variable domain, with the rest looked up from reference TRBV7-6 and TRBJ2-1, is GAGVSQSPRYKVTKRGQDVALRCDPISGHVSLYWYRQALGQGPEFLTYFNYEAQQDKSGLPNDRFSAERPEGSISTLTIQRTEQRDSAMYRCASSPSGGSYEQFFGPGTRLTVL.

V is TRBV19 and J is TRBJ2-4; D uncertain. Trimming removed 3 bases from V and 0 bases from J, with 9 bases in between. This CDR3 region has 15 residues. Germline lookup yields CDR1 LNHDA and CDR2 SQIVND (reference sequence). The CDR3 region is CASSIPTVAKNIQYF. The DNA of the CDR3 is TGTGCCAGTAGTATCCCGACGGTAGCCAAAAACATTCAGTACTTC.

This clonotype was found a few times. The CDR3 here is CASKATGSNTEAFF. CDR3 nucleotides: TGTGCCAGCAAGGCAACAGGGAGCAACACTGAAGCTTTCTTT. This chain links TRBV2 with TRBJ1-1; maybe TRBD1 (6 bases). This CDR3 comprises 14 residues. V was pared by 7 bases and J by 2 bases, with 14 bases between. Germline V gene lookup returns CDR1 SNHLY and CDR2 FYNNEI.

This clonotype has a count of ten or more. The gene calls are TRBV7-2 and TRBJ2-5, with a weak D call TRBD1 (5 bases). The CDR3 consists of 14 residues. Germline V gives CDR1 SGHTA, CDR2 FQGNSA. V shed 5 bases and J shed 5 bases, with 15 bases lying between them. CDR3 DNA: TGTGCCAGCAGCCTACGGACATCAGGGGAGACCCAGTACTTC. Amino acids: CASSLRTSGETQYF.

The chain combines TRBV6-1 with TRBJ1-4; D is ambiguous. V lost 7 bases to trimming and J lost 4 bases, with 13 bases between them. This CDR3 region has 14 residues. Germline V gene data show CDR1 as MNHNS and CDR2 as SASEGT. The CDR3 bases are TGTGCCAGCAAGATACAAGGAAATAATGAAAAACTGTTTTTT. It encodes CASKIQGNNEKLFF.

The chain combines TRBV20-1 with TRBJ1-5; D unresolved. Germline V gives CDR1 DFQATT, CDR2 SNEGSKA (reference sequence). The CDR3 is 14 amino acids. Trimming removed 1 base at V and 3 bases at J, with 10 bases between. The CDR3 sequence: CSARGNLNNQPQHF. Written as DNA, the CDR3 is TGCAGTGCTAGAGGGAACCTCAACAATCAGCCCCAGCATTTT.